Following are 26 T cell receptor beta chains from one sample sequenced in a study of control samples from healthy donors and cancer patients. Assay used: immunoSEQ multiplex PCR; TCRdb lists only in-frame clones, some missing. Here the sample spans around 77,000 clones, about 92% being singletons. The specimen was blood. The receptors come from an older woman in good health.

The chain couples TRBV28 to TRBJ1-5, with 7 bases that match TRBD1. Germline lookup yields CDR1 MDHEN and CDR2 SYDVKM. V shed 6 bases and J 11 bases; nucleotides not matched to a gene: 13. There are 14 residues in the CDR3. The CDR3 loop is CASRTEGGAGTQHF. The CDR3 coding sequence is TGTGCCAGCAGGACCGAAGGGGGCGCGGGAACCCAGCATTTT. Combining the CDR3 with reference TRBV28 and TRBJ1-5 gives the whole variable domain DVKVTQSSRYLVKRTGEKVFLECVQDMDHENMFWYRQDPGLGLRLIYFSYDVKMKEKGDIPEGYSVSREKKERFSLILESASTNQTSMYLCASRTEGGAGTQHFGDGTRLSIL.

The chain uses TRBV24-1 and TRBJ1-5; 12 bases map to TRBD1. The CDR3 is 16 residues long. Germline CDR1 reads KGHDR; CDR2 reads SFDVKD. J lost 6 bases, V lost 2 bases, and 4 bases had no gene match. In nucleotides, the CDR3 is TGTGCCACCAGTGATTCGGGACAGGGGGCAGGTCAGCCCCAGCATTTT. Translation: CATSDSGQGAGQPQHF.

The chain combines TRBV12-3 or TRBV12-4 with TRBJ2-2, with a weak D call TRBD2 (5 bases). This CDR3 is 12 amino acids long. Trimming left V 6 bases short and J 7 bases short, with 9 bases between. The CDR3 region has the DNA TGTGCCAGCAGCGAAGCGGTCGGGGAGCTGTTTTTT. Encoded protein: CASSEAVGELFF.

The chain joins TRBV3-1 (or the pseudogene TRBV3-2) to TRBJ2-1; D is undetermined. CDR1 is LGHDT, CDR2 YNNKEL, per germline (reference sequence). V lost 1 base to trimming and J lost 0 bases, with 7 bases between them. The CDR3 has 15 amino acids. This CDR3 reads CASSQAAGSYNEQFF. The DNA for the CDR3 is TGTGCCAGCAGCCAAGCGGCAGGCTCCTACAATGAGCAGTTCTTC.

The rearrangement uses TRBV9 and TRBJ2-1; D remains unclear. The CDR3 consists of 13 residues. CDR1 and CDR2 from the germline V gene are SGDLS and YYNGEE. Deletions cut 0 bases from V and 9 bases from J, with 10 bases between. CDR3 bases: TGTGCCAGCAGCGTAGTTGGGGATTCTGAGCAGTTCTTC. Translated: CASSVVGDSEQFF.

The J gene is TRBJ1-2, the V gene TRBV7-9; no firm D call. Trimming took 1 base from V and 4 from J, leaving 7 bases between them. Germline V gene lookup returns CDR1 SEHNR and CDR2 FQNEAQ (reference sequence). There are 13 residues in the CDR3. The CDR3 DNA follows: TGTGCCAGCAGCTTAGATGCGTCCTATGGCTACACCTTC. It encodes CASSLDASYGYTF.

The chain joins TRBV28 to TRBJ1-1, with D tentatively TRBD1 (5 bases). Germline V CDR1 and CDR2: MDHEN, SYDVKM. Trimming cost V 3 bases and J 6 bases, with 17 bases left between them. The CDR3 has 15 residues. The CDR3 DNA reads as TGTGCCAGCAGTTTTTACGGCGGCGGGACCGCTGAAGCTTTCTTT. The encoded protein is CASSFYGGGTAEAFF.

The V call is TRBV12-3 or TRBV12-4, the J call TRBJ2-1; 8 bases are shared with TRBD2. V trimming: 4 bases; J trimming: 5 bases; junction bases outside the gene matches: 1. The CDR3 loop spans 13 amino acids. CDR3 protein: CASSSAGDNEQFF. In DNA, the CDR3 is TGTGCCAGCAGTTCAGCGGGAGACAATGAGCAGTTCTTC.

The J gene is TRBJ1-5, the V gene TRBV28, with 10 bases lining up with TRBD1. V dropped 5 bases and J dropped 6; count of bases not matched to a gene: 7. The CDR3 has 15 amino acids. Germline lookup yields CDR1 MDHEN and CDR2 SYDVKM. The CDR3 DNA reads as TGTGCCAGCAGTATTTCGGACAGGGGGATTCAGCCCCAGCATTTT. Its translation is CASSISDRGIQPQHF.

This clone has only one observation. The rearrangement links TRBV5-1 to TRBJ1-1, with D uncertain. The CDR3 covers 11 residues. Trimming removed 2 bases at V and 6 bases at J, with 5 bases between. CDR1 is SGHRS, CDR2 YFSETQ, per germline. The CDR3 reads CASSLKSEAFF. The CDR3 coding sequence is TGCGCCAGCAGCTTAAAGTCTGAAGCTTTCTTT.

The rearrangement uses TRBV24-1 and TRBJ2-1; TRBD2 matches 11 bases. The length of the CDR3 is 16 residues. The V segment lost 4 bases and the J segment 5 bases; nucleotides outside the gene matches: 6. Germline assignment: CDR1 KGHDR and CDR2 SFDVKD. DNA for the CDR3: TGTGCCACCAGTGACCCGACTAGCGGGACAAACAATGAGCAGTTCTTC. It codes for CATSDPTSGTNNEQFF.

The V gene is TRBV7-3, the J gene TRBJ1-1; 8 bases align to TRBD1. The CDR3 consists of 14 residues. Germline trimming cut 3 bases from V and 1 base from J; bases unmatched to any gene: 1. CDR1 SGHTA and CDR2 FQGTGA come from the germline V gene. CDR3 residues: CASSFTGGNTEAFF. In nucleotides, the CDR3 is TGTGCCAGCAGCTTCACAGGGGGGAACACTGAAGCTTTCTTT.

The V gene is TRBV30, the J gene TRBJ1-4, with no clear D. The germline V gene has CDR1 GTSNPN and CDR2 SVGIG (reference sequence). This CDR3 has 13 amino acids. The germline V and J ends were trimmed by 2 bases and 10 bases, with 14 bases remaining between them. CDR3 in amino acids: CAWSQQTGGKLFF. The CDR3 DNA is TGTGCCTGGAGTCAGCAAACTGGTGGAAAACTGTTTTTT. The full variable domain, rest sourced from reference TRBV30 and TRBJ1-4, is SQTIHQWPATLVQPVGSPLSLECTVEGTSNPNLYWYRQAAGRGLQLLFYSVGIGQISSEVPQNLSASRPQDRQFILSSKKLLLSDSGFYLCAWSQQTGGKLFFGSGTQLSVL.

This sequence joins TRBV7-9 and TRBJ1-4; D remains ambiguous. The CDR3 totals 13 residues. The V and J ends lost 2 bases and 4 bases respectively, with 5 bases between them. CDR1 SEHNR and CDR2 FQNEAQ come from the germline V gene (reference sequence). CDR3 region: CASSLNVNEKLFF. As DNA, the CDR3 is TGTGCCAGCAGCTTAAATGTTAATGAAAAACTGTTTTTT. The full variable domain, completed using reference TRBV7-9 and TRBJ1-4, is DTGVSQNPRHKITKRGQNVTFRCDPISEHNRLYWYRQTLGQGPEFLTYFQNEAQLEKSRLLSDRFSAERPKGSFSTLEIQRTEQGDSAMYLCASSLNVNEKLFFGSGTQLSVL.

This CDR3 reads CASSFGQNQETQYF. CDR3 DNA: TGTGCCAGCAGCTTTGGACAGAACCAAGAGACCCAGTACTTC. The V and J genes are TRBV7-9 and TRBJ2-5, with a weak D call TRBD1 (6 bases). This CDR3 has 14 residues. CDR1 and CDR2 (germline): SEHNR, FQNEAQ (reference sequence). Trimming pared 3 bases from V and 0 bases from J, leaving 8 bases between.

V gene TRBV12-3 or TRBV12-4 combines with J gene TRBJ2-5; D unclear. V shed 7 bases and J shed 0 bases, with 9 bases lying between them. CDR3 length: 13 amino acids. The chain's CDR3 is CASTNSNQETQYF. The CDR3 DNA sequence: TGTGCCAGCACAAACAGTAACCAAGAGACCCAGTACTTC.

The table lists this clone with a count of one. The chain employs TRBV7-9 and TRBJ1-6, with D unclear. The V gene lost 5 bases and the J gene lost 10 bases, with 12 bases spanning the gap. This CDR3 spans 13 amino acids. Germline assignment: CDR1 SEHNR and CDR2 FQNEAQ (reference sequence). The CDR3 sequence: CASSAPSASPLHF. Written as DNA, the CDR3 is TGTGCCAGCAGCGCGCCCTCCGCATCACCCCTCCACTTT.

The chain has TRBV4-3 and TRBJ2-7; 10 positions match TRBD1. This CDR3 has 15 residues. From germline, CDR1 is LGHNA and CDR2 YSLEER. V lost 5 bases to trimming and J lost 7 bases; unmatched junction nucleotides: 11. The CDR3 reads CASSYRPGTGEEQYF. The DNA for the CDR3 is TGCGCCAGCAGCTACCGACCCGGGACAGGGGAGGAGCAGTACTTC.

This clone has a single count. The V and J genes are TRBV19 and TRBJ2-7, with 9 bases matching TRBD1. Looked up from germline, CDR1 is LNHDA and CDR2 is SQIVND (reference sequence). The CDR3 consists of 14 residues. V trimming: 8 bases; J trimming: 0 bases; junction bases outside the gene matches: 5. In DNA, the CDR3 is TGTGCCAGTCGTCCGGGACAGGGCTCCTACGAGCAGTACTTC. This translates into CASRPGQGSYEQYF. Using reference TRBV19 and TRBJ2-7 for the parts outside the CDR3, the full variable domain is DGGITQSPKYLFRKEGQNVTLSCEQNLNHDAMYWYRQDPGQGLRLIYYSQIVNDFQKGDIAEGYSVSREKKESFPLTVTSAQKNPTAFYLCASRPGQGSYEQYFGPGTRLTVT.

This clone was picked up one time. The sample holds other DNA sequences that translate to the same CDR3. The CDR3 DNA reads TGCGCCAGCAGCAGCGGTTGGGGTTCTGAAGCTTTCTTT. Its translation is CASSSGWGSEAFF. This sequence joins TRBV5-1 and TRBJ1-1; D is unresolved. The V and J ends lost 4 bases and 6 bases respectively, with 13 bases between them. The CDR3 covers 13 residues. Germline loops: CDR1 SGHRS, CDR2 YFSETQ.

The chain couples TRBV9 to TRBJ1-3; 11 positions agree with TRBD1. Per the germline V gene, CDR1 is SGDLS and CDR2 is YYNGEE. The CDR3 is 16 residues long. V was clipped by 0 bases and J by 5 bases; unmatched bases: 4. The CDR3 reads CASSVAGQGARNTIYF. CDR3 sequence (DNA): TGTGCCAGCAGCGTAGCCGGACAGGGGGCCCGAAACACCATATATTTT.

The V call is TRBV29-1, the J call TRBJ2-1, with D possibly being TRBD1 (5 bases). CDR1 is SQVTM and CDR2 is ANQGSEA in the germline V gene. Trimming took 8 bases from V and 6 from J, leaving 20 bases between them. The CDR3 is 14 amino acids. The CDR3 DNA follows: TGCAGCACGGGCTCTCAGGGTGGCCCCAATGAGCAGTTCTTC. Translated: CSTGSQGGPNEQFF.

The CDR3 loop is CASSAWADSNQPQHF. CDR3 DNA: TGTGCCAGCAGCGCCTGGGCAGATAGCAATCAGCCCCAGCATTTT. The chain recombines TRBV7-2 with TRBJ1-5; D not resolved. The germline V gene has CDR1 SGHTA and CDR2 FQGNSA. V shed 5 bases and J shed 0 bases, with 11 bases lying between them. The CDR3 length is 15 residues. Complete variable domain (other parts from reference TRBV7-2 and TRBJ1-5): GAGVSQSPSNKVTEKGKDVELRCDPISGHTALYWYRQSLGQGLEFLIYFQGNSAPDKSGLPSDRFSAERTGGSVSTLTIQRTQQEDSAVYLCASSAWADSNQPQHFGDGTRLSIL.

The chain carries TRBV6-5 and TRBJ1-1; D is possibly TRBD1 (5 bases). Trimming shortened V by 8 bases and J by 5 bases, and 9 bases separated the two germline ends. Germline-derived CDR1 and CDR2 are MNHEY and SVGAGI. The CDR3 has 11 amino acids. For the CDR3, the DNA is TGTGCCAGCGGGAGGGGAACTGAAGCTTTCTTT. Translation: CASGRGTEAFF.

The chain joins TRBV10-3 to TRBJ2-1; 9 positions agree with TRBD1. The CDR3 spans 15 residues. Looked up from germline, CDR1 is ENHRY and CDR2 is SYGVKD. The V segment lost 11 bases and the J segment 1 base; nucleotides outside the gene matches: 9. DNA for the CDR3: TGTGCCGCCACAGGGGGCGCGGGTTCCTACAATGAGCAGTTCTTC. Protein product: CAATGGAGSYNEQFF.

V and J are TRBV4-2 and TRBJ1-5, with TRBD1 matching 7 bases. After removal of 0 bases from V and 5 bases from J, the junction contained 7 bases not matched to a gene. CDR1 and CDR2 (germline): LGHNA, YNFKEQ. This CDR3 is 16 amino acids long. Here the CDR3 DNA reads TGTGCCAGCAGCCAAGATCTATCAGGGGGGTATCAGCCCCAGCATTTT. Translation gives CASSQDLSGGYQPQHF.